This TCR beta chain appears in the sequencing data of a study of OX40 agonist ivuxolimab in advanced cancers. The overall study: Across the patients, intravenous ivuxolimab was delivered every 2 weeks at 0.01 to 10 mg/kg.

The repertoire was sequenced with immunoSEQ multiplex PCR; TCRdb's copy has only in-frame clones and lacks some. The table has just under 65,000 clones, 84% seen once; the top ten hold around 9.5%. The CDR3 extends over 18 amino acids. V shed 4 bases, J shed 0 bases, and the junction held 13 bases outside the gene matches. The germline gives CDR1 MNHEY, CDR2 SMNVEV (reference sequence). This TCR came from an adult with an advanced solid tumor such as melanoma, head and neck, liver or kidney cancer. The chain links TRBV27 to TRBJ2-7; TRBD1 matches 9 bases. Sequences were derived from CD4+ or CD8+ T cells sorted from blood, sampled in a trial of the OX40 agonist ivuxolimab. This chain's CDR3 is CASSSHISTGGLSYEQYF. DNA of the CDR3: TGTGCCAGCAGTTCACATATTTCGACAGGGGGACTCTCCTACGAGCAGTACTTC.